The 29 T cell receptor beta chains below all came from one sample that was sequenced in a study of blood T cells in healthy people across ages. PCR was performed a second time for about 7 to 11 cycles using a sample-barcoded 5' primer and a J-beta primer mix. TCRdb passed the 5' RACE reads through MiXCR, listing each CDR3 protein once. The sample shows some 1.5 million distinct CDR3 sequences, roughly 30% of them seen only once. The sequenced sample was blood. These receptors originate from a woman in her twenties or thirties in good health.

The sample holds many counts of this clonotype. The rearrangement joins TRBV20-1 to TRBJ2-1; possibly TRBD1 for D (5 bases). Germline V gene data show CDR1 as DFQATT and CDR2 as SNEGSKA (reference sequence). Trimming took off 5 bases at V and 5 bases at J, with 16 bases between the two ends. This CDR3 has 14 residues. The DNA for the CDR3 is TGCAGTGCTCCTTTCCGGACATCGGACAATGAGCAGTTCTTC. Protein product: CSAPFRTSDNEQFF.

The CDR3 DNA follows: TGTGCCAGCAGGGGACAGGGAGTGTGGTGGGGAAATGAGCAGTTCTTC. It is translated as CASRGQGVWWGNEQFF. The genes are TRBV11-2 and TRBJ2-1; 9 bases are shared with TRBD1. Germline CDR1 is SGHAT and CDR2 is FQNNGV. The CDR3 totals 16 residues. Unmatched junction bases numbered 13, after V lost 6 bases and J lost 7 bases.

This clonotype was counted only a few times. This rearrangement joins TRBV3-1 to TRBJ2-1; 7 bases align to TRBD1. The CDR3 is 17 amino acids. Looked up from germline, CDR1 is LGHDT and CDR2 is YNNKEL (reference sequence). Trimming at V came to 4 bases and at J to 2 bases, leaving 11 bases not matched to a gene. The CDR3 DNA reads as TGTGCCAGCAGCCGCGAACCTACCGACAGGGCCTACAATGAGCAGTTCTTC. Its protein product is CASSREPTDRAYNEQFF.

This clonotype was seen a handful of times. The chain links TRBV7-9 to TRBJ2-7; 7 bases line up with TRBD2. V lost 5 bases to trimming and J lost 2 bases; unmatched junction nucleotides: 12. Germline V CDR1 and CDR2: SEHNR, FQNEAQ (reference sequence). This CDR3 is built from 16 residues. In nucleotides, the CDR3 is TGTGCCAGCAGCCGTGACCGGGACTACCCCACCTACGAGCAGTACTTC. It translates to CASSRDRDYPTYEQYF.

This clonotype was counted a few times. V usage is TRBV30 and J usage is TRBJ2-2; D is undetermined. Trimming took off 5 bases at V and 0 bases at J, with 10 bases between the two ends. This CDR3 contains 14 residues. The germline gives CDR1 GTSNPN, CDR2 SVGIG (reference sequence). CDR3 nucleotide sequence: TGTGCCTGGGCAAGGATGACGAACACCGGGGAGCTGTTTTTT. Amino acid sequence: CAWARMTNTGELFF.

A remark on this clonotype: This may be a read error, as it is one base from a much larger clone. The chain employs TRBV15 and TRBJ2-1; 7 bases are a match to TRBD1. This CDR3 comprises 14 residues. Germline assignment: CDR1 LNHNV and CDR2 YYDKDF (reference sequence). J gave up 10 bases and V 2 bases, and 8 bases lay outside the gene matches. The CDR3 DNA reads TGTGCCACCAGCAGACGGGACAGTTCCTCCGAGCAGTTCTTC. It is translated as CATSRRDSSSEQFF. Complete variable domain (other parts from reference TRBV15 and TRBJ2-1): DAMVIQNPRYQVTQFGKPVTLSCSQTLNHNVMYWYQQKSSQAPKLLFHYYDKDFNNEADTPDNFQSRRPNTSFCFLDIRSPGLGDTAMYLCATSRRDSSSEQFFGPGTRLTVL.

This clonotype was seen only a few times. The chain has TRBV7-8 and TRBJ2-1; perhaps D is TRBD1 or TRBD2 (5 bases each). Germline V gene lookup returns CDR1 SGHVS and CDR2 FQNEAQ. The V gene lost 4 bases and the J gene lost 0 bases, with 13 bases spanning the gap. This CDR3 spans 16 amino acids. This CDR3 reads CASSSDPGSSYNEQFF. The CDR3 DNA is TGTGCCAGCAGCTCAGACCCAGGGAGCTCCTACAATGAGCAGTTCTTC.

Concerning this clonotype itself: A read error may explain this, as a much larger clone is one base away. V usage is TRBV6-2 or TRBV6-3 and J usage is TRBJ2-1, with 9 bases fitting TRBD1. The closer fit of TRBJ2-7 to the DNA end suggests the J call may be wrong. The germline V gene has CDR1 MNHEY and CDR2 SVGEGT. There are 16 residues in the CDR3. The chain's CDR3 is CASTLRGQGSYNEQYF. The CDR3 region has the DNA TGTGCCAGCACCCTACGGGGACAGGGATCCTACAATGAGCAGTACTTC.

This clonotype was seen a few times. The chain joins TRBV20-1 to TRBJ1-2; D gene ambiguous. CDR3 length: 13 amino acids. Germline V gene lookup returns CDR1 DFQATT and CDR2 SNEGSKA (reference sequence). V lost 2 bases and J 4 bases, leaving 11 bases between the germline ends. CDR3 nucleotides: TGCAGTGCTAGATGGGCCGAACGCTATGGCTACACCTTC. This encodes CSARWAERYGYTF.

This clonotype was found a few times. V is TRBV5-1 and J is TRBJ1-5; tentative D call: TRBD1 (5 bases). Trimming left V 4 bases short and J 0 bases short, with 11 bases between. Germline assignment: CDR1 SGHRS and CDR2 YFSETQ. CDR3 length: 15 residues. CDR3 residues: CASSQGPDSNQPQHF. The CDR3 nucleotides are TGCGCCAGCAGCCAGGGACCGGATAGCAATCAGCCCCAGCATTTT.

Turning to this clonotype: A read error may be the cause here, since a much bigger clone is one base away. This chain connects TRBV29-1 to TRBJ2-5; D is perhaps TRBD2 (5 bases). The CDR3 runs 11 residues. Deletions cut 7 bases from V and 13 bases from J, with 19 bases between. CDR1 SQVTM and CDR2 ANQGSEA come from the germline V gene. The CDR3 bases are TGCAGCGCTGGACGGGAATACGAGCTGTACTTC. It codes for CSAGREYELYF.

This clonotype was counted ten times or more. Written as DNA, the CDR3 is TGTGCCAGCAGTTACTTGACAGGGCTGGAGTACTTC. Translated, it gives CASSYLTGLEYF. This rearrangement joins TRBV6-5 to TRBJ2-5; TRBD1 agrees at 7 bases. Germline V lookup: CDR1 MNHEY, CDR2 SVGAGI. The CDR3 spans 12 residues. V was clipped by 1 base and J by 12 bases; unmatched bases: 5.

This clonotype has only a few counts. The chain employs TRBV6-5 and TRBJ2-7; 9 positions match TRBD1. The CDR3 runs 16 residues. Trimming cost V 6 bases and J 3 bases; bases outside gene matches: 12. Germline V CDR1 and CDR2: MNHEY, SVGAGI. The CDR3 bases are TGTGCCAGCAGCCCATTTACAGGGGGCGAGGGCTACGAGCAGTACTTC. Encoded protein: CASSPFTGGEGYEQYF.

This rearrangement joins TRBV9 to TRBJ1-1; no clear D. The V gene's germline CDR1 is SGDLS and CDR2 YYNGEE. The CDR3 has 15 residues. V lost 4 bases and J lost 1, with 14 bases in between. The CDR3 region is CASSPQSGSNTEAFF. DNA of the CDR3: TGTGCCAGCAGCCCCCAGAGCGGGTCGAACACTGAAGCTTTCTTT.

This clonotype was seen only a few times. V and J are TRBV6-4 and TRBJ2-1, with 10 bases lining up with TRBD2. Germline V gene data show CDR1 as MRHNA and CDR2 as SNTAGT. Trimming at V came to 5 bases and at J to 7 bases, leaving 8 bases not matched to a gene. This CDR3 is built from 15 residues. The CDR3 DNA follows: TGTGCCAGCAGTTGGACAAGCGGGAGGGGGAATGAGCAGTTCTTC. The encoded protein is CASSWTSGRGNEQFF.

This clonotype was counted only a few times. In DNA form, the CDR3 reads TGCAGCGCTGGGGGCGGGGAGCTGTTTTTT. Protein: CSAGGGELFF. V gene TRBV29-1 combines with J gene TRBJ2-2; possibly TRBD1 or TRBD2 for D (5 bases each). This CDR3 is built from 10 residues. Deletions cut 7 bases from V and 7 bases from J, with 7 bases between. From germline, CDR1 is SQVTM and CDR2 ANQGSEA.

This clonotype was observed a few times. This chain joins TRBV6-1 and TRBJ1-1; TRBD1 agrees at 8 bases. Germline V lookup: CDR1 MNHNS, CDR2 SASEGT. With 7 bases clipped from V and 2 bases from J, the junction kept 6 bases outside the gene matches. The CDR3 consists of 14 residues. The CDR3 loop reads CASNDRGGNTEAFF. The CDR3, as DNA: TGTGCCAGCAACGACAGGGGTGGAAACACTGAAGCTTTCTTT.

The chain is built from TRBV20-1 and TRBJ1-2; D is uncertain. The CDR3 has 12 residues. CDR1 DFQATT and CDR2 SNEGSKA come from the germline V gene (reference sequence). The ends were cut back, 5 bases at V and 6 bases at J, with 13 bases in the middle. The CDR3 sequence: CSAFQVQNGYTF. The CDR3 nucleotides are TGCAGTGCTTTTCAAGTACAGAATGGCTACACCTTC.

The chain employs TRBV20-1 and TRBJ1-5, with 10 bases lining up with TRBD1. V trimming: 4 bases; J trimming: 6 bases; junction bases outside the gene matches: 15. CDR3 length: 17 residues. Germline loops: CDR1 DFQATT, CDR2 SNEGSKA (reference sequence). CDR3 coding DNA: TGCAGTGCTACTCCCGGCCCGGGACAGGGGATGGGTCAGCCCCAGCATTTT. It specifies CSATPGPGQGMGQPQHF.

This clonotype came up a few times. The chain recombines TRBV6-2 or TRBV6-3 with TRBJ2-6; 9 nucleotides align to TRBD1. The CDR3 has 17 residues. V shed 8 bases and J 0 bases; nucleotides not matched to a gene: 8. CDR1 and CDR2 from the germline V gene are MNHEY and SVGEGT. DNA for the CDR3: TGTGCCAGCGGAGCCCGGGACAGGGTCTCTGGGGCCAACGTCCTGACTTTC. As protein: CASGARDRVSGANVLTF.

This clonotype was seen many times. V and J are TRBV27 and TRBJ2-1; weak D call: TRBD2 (6 bases). Trimming removed 8 bases at V and 5 bases at J, with 19 bases between. The CDR3 totals 15 residues. CDR1 and CDR2 (germline): MNHEY, SMNVEV (reference sequence). The CDR3 nucleotides read TGTGCCAGCGGGTCCGGCGGGGTTACGGACAATGAGCAGTTCTTC. Translated, it gives CASGSGGVTDNEQFF.

The table lists this clonotype with a count of one. The V gene is TRBV5-1, the J gene TRBJ1-5; 8 bases fit TRBD1. Trimming took 3 bases from V and 7 from J; bases not matched to a gene: 6. The CDR3 totals 14 residues. The germline V gene encodes CDR1 SGHRS and CDR2 YFSETQ. This CDR3 reads CASSSSGGEQPQHF. The CDR3 DNA reads TGCGCCAGCAGCTCCTCAGGGGGCGAACAGCCCCAGCATTTT.

CDR3: CASSEARTGGGDEQFF. Written as DNA, the CDR3 is TGTGCCAGCAGTGAAGCAAGGACAGGGGGCGGGGATGAGCAGTTCTTC. The chain joins TRBV2 to TRBJ2-1, with 11 nucleotides matching TRBD1. This CDR3 contains 16 residues. From germline, CDR1 is SNHLY and CDR2 FYNNEI. Unmatched junction bases numbered 6, after V lost 0 bases and J lost 8 bases. Filled out from reference TRBV2 and TRBJ2-1, the complete variable domain reads EPEVTQTPSHQVTQMGQEVILRCVPISNHLYFYWYRQILGQKVEFLVSFYNNEISEKSEIFDDQFSVERPDGSNFTLKIRSTKLEDSAMYFCASSEARTGGGDEQFFGPGTRLTVL.

This clonotype was seen at least ten times. This chain's CDR3 is CATRGERYEQYF. The CDR3, as DNA: TGCGCCACCCGGGGGGAACGCTACGAGCAGTACTTC. This chain connects TRBV10-2 to TRBJ2-7; 7 bases are shared with TRBD2. This CDR3 comprises 12 residues. After removal of 10 bases from V and 3 bases from J, the junction contained 6 bases not matched to a gene. CDR1 and CDR2 (germline): WSHSY, SAAADI.

The chain uses TRBV6-6 and TRBJ2-2, with TRBD2 matching 12 bases. The CDR3 runs to 17 residues. CDR1 and CDR2 from the germline V gene are MNHNY and SVGAGI (reference sequence). V shed 5 bases and J 7 bases; nucleotides not matched to a gene: 11. The DNA of the CDR3 is TGTGCCAGCAGTCTCCCTACTAGCGGGGGGCGAGGCGGGGAGCTGTTTTTT. Translating it yields CASSLPTSGGRGGELFF.

In its sample, this clonotype was seen a few times. V usage is TRBV12-3 or TRBV12-4 and J usage is TRBJ1-4; 10 bases are shared with TRBD1. With 6 bases clipped from V and 6 bases from J, the junction kept 4 bases outside the gene matches. CDR3 length equals 14 residues. CDR3 loop: CASRETGGYEKLFF. In nucleotides, the CDR3 is TGTGCCAGCAGAGAGACAGGGGGCTATGAAAAACTGTTTTTT.

The chain uses TRBV12-5 and TRBJ2-7; 8 nucleotides line up with TRBD1. There are 20 residues in the CDR3. Per germline, CDR1 LGHNT and CDR2 FRNRAP. V dropped 4 bases and J dropped 0; count of bases not matched to a gene: 20. CDR3 nucleotides: TGTGCTAGTGGTTCACTCCGCAGGGGGCTACTAGGTGGGAGCTCCTACGAGCAGTACTTC. Translation: CASGSLRRGLLGGSSYEQYF. Complete variable domain (other parts from reference TRBV12-5 and TRBJ2-7): DARVTQTPRHKVTEMGQEVTMRCQPILGHNTVFWYRQTMMQGLELLAYFRNRAPLDDSGMPKDRFSAEMPDATLATLKIQPSEPRDSAVYFCASGSLRRGLLGGSSYEQYFGPGTRLTVT.

The chain carries TRBV12-3 or TRBV12-4 and TRBJ2-7, with D possibly TRBD2 on 5 matching bases. V lost 4 bases, J lost 6 bases, and 19 bases lay in between. CDR3 length: 15 residues. Here the CDR3 reads CASSSPGSAPREQYF. The CDR3 DNA reads TGTGCCAGCAGTTCCCCGGGATCCGCCCCTCGCGAGCAGTACTTC.

There are a few counts of this clonotype. The rearrangement uses TRBV12-3 or TRBV12-4 and TRBJ1-5, with TRBD1 matching over 8 bases. This CDR3 is built from 14 residues. V was pared by 4 bases and J by 4 bases, with 3 bases of the junction left unmatched. CDR3 in DNA: TGTGCCAGCAGTTCGGGACAGGTGAATCAGCCCCAGCATTTT. Translating it yields CASSSGQVNQPQHF.